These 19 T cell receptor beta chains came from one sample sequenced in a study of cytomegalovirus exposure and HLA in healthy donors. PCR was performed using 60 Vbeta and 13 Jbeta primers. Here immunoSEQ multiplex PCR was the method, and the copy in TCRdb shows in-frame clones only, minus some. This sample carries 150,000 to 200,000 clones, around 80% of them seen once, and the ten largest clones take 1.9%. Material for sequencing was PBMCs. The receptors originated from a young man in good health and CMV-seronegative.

The CDR3 DNA reads as TGTGCCAGCAGCTTGTCGACTACCCGGAATGAGCAGTTCTTC. This translates into CASSLSTTRNEQFF. This rearrangement joins TRBV5-6 to TRBJ2-1; D is perhaps TRBD2 (5 bases). Deletions cut 1 base from V and 7 bases from J, with 12 bases between. The CDR3 is made up of 14 amino acids. Germline assignment: CDR1 SGHDT and CDR2 YYEEEE.

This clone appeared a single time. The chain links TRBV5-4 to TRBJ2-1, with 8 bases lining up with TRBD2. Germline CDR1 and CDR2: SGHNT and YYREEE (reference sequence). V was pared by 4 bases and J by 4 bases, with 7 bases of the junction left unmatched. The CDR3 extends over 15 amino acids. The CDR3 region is CASSLGLAGYNEQFF. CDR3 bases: TGTGCCAGCAGCCTTGGGTTAGCGGGGTACAATGAGCAGTTCTTC.

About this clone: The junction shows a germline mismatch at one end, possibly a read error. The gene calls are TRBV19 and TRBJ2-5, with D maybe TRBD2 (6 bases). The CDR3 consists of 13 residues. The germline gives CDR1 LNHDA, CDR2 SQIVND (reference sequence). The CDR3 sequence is CGSSPGGGETQYF. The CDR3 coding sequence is TGTGGCAGTAGCCCCGGCGGAGGGGAGACCCAGTACTTC.

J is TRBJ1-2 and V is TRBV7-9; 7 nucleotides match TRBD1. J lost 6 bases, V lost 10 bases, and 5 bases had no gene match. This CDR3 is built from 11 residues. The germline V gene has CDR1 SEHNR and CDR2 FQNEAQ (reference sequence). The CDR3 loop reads CAKQGSDGYTF. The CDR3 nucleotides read TGTGCCAAACAGGGGTCCGATGGCTACACCTTC.

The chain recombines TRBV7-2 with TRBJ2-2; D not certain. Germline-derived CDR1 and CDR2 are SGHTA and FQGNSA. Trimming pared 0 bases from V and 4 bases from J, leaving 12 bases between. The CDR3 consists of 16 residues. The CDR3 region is CASSLARVAATGELFF. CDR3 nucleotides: TGTGCCAGCAGCTTAGCGAGAGTAGCAGCCACCGGGGAGCTGTTTTTT.

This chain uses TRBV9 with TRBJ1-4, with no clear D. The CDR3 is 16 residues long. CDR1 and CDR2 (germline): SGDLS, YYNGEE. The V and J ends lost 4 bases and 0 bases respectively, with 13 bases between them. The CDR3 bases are TGTGCCAGCAGCCCGGCGGGTGGGACAACTAATGAAAAACTGTTTTTT. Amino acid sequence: CASSPAGGTTNEKLFF.

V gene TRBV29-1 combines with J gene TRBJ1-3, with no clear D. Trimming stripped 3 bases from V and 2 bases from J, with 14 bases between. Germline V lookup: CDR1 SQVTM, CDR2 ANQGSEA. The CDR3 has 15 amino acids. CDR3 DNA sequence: TGCAGCGTTGAGGAGGGATTTATGACTGGAAACACCATATATTTT. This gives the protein CSVEEGFMTGNTIYF.

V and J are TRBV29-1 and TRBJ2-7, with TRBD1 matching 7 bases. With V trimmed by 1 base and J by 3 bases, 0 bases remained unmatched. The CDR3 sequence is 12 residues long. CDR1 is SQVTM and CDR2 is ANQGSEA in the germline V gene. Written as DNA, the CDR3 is TGCAGCGTTGAAGGGGACAGCTACGAGCAGTACTTC. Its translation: CSVEGDSYEQYF.

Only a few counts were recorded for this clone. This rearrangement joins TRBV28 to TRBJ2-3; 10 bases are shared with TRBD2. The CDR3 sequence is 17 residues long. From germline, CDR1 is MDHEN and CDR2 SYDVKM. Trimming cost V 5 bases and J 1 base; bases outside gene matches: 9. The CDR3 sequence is CASSALAGVFGTDTQYF. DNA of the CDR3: TGTGCCAGCAGTGCGCTAGCGGGAGTTTTTGGCACAGATACGCAGTATTTT. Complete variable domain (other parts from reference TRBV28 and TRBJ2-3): DVKVTQSSRYLVKRTGEKVFLECVQDMDHENMFWYRQDPGLGLRLIYFSYDVKMKEKGDIPEGYSVSREKKERFSLILESASTNQTSMYLCASSALAGVFGTDTQYFGPGTRLTVL.

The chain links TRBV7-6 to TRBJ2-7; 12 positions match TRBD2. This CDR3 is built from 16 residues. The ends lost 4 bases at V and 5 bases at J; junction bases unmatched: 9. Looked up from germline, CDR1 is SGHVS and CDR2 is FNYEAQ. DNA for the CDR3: TGTGCCAGCAGCTCCCCTAGCGGGAGGGCCACCGACGAGCAGTACTTC. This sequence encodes CASSSPSGRATDEQYF.

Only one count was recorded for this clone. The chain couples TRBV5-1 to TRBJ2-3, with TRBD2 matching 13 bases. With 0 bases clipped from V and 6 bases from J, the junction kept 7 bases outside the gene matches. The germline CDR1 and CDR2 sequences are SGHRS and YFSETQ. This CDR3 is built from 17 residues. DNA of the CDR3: TGCGCCAGCAGCTTGGGGGGACTAGCGGGATTGAGGGATACGCAGTATTTT. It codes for CASSLGGLAGLRDTQYF.

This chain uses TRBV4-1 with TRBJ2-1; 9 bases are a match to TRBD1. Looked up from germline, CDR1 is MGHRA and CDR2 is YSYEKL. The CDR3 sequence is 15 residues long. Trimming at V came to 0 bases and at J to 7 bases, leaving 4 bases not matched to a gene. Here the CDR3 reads CASSQDRQGGNEQFF. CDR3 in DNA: TGCGCCAGCAGCCAAGATCGACAGGGGGGGAATGAGCAGTTCTTC.

CDR3 region: CASSVGGHNEQFF. For the CDR3, the DNA is TGTGCCAGCAGCGTGGGGGGTCACAATGAGCAGTTCTTC. V usage is TRBV7-9 and J usage is TRBJ2-1, with D possibly being TRBD2 (6 bases). The CDR3 spans 13 residues. V lost 5 bases and J 5 bases, leaving 10 bases between the germline ends. Germline lookup yields CDR1 SEHNR and CDR2 FQNEAQ (reference sequence).

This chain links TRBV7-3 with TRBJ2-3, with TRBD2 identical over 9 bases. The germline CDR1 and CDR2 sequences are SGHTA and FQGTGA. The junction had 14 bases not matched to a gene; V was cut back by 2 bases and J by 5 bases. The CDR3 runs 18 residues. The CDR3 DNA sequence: TGTGCCAGCAGCTTAGTCGCTCGGGCGGGAGGGCAGGGAGATACGCAGTATTTT. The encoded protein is CASSLVARAGGQGDTQYF.

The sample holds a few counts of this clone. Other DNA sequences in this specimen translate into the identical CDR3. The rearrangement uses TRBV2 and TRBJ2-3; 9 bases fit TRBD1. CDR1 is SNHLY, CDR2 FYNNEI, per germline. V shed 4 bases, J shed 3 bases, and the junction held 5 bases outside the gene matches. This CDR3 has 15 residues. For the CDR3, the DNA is TGTGCCAGCAGTGGTGGACAGGGGTCGACAGATACGCAGTATTTT. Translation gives CASSGGQGSTDTQYF.

The CDR3 reads CASSPGLAGTSEQFF. The CDR3 nucleotides read TGCGCCAGCAGCCCCGGACTAGCGGGAACGAGTGAGCAGTTCTTC. This rearrangement joins TRBV5-1 to TRBJ2-1; TRBD2 matches 12 bases. Trimming cost V 4 bases and J 9 bases; bases outside gene matches: 8. The CDR3 spans 15 residues. Per the germline V gene, CDR1 is SGHRS and CDR2 is YFSETQ.

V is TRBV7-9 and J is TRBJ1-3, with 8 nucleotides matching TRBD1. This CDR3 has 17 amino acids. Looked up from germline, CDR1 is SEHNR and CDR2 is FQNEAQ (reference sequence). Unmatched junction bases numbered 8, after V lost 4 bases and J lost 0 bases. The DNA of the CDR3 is TGTGCCAGCAGCTACGACGGAGACAGGGGCTCTGGAAACACCATATATTTT. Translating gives CASSYDGDRGSGNTIYF. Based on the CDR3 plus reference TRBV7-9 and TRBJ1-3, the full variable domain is DTGVSQNPRHKITKRGQNVTFRCDPISEHNRLYWYRQTLGQGPEFLTYFQNEAQLEKSRLLSDRFSAERPKGSFSTLEIQRTEQGDSAMYLCASSYDGDRGSGNTIYFGEGSWLTVV.

The CDR3, as DNA: TGTGCCAGCAGCTTAGGGTTAGTCTGCAACTATGGCTACACCTTC. This translates into CASSLGLVCNYGYTF. The chain carries TRBV11-3 and TRBJ1-2; D unclear. V lost 1 base and J 2 bases, leaving 11 bases between the germline ends. Looked up from germline, CDR1 is SGHNT and CDR2 is YENEEA. CDR3 length: 15 amino acids.

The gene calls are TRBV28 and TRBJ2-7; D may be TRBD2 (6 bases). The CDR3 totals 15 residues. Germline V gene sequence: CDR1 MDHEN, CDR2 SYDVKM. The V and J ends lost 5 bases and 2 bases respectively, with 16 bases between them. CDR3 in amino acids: CASSPPGLLAYEQYF. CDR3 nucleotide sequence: TGTGCCAGCAGTCCGCCGGGACTGTTAGCCTACGAGCAGTACTTC.